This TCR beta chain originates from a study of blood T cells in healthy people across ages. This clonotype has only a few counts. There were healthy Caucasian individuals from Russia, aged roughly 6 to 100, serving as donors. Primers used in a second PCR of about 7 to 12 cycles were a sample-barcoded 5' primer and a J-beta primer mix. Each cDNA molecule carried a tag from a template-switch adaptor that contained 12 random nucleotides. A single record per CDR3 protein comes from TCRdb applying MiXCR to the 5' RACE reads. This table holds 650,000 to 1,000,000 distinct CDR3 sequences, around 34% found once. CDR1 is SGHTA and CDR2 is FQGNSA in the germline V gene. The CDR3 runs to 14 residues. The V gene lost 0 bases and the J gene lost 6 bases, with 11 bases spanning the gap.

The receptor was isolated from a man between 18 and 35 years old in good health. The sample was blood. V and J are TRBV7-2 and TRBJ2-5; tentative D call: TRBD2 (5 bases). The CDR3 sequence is CASSLAGLAQTQYF. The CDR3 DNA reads TGTGCCAGCAGCTTAGCAGGTCTAGCTCAGACCCAGTACTTC.